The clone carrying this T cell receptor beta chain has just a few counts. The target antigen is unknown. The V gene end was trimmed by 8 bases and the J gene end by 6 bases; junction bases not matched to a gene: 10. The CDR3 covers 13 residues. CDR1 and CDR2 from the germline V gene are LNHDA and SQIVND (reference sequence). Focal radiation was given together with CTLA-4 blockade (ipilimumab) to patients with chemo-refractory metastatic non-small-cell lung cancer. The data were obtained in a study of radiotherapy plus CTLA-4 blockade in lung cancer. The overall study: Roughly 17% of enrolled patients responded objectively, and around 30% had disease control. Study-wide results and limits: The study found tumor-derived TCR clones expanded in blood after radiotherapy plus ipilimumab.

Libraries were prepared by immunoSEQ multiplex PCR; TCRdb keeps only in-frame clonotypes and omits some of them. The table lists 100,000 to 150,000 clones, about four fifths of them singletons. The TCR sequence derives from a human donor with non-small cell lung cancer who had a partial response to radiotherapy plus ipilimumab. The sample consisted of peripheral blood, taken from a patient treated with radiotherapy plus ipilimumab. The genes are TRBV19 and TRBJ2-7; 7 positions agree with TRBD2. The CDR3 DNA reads TGTGCCAGTGCCCCAGTTGGGAGGGGCGAGCAGTACTTC. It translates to CASAPVGRGEQYF.